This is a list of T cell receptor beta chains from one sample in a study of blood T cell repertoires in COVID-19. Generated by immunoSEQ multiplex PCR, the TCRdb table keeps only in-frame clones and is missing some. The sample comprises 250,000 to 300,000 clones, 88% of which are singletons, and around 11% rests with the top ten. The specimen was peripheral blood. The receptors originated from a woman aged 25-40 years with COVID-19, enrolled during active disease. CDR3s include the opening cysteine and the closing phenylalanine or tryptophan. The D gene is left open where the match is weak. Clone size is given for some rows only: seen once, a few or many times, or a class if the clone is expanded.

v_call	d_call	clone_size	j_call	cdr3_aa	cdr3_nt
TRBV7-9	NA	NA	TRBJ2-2	CASSPEAGELFF	TGTGCCAGCAGCCCTGAGGCCGGGGAGCTGTTTTTT
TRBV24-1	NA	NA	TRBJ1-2	CATSDFPGGGNGYTF	TGTGCCACCAGTGACTTCCCCGGAGGTGGTAATGGCTACACCTTC
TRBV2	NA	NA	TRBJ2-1	CASSPTMSHEQFF	TGTGCCAGCAGTCCCACCATGAGCCATGAGCAGTTCTTC
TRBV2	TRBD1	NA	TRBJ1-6	CASSVHKSGTGIHYDNSPLHF	TGTGCCAGCAGTGTCCACAAGTCCGGGACAGGGATTCACTATGATAATTCACCCCTCCACTTT
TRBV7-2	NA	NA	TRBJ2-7	CASSFGGTGEQYF	TGTGCCAGCAGCTTTGGAGGGACTGGCGAGCAGTACTTC
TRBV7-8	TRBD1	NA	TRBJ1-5	CASSRDRGNQPQHF	TGTGCCAGCAGCCGGGACAGGGGAAATCAGCCCCAGCATTTT
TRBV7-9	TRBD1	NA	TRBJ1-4	CASSSAGTENEKLFF	TGTGCCAGCAGCTCAGCCGGGACAGAAAATGAAAAACTGTTTTTT
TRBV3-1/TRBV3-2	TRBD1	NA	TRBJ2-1	CASSHTKTGSGRTYNEQFF	TGTGCCAGCAGCCACACCAAGACAGGGAGCGGTAGGACCTACAATGAGCAGTTCTTC
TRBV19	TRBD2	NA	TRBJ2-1	CASSIDRTSQHNEQFF	TGTGCCAGTAGTATAGATAGGACTAGCCAACACAATGAGCAGTTCTTC
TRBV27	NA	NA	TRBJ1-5	CASRETGVQPQHF	TGTGCCAGCAGGGAAACAGGCGTTCAGCCCCAGCATTTT
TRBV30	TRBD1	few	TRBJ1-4	CAWRAGTGGLGEKLFF	TGTGCCTGGAGAGCCGGGACAGGGGGCTTAGGGGAAAAACTGTTTTTT
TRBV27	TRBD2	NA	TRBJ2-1	CASSSGTSGRYEQFF	TGTGCCAGCAGTTCCGGGACTAGCGGGAGGTATGAGCAGTTCTTC
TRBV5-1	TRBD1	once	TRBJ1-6	CASSPGTASPLHF	TGCGCCAGCAGCCCCGGGACAGCTTCACCCCTCCACTTT
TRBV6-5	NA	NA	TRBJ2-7	CASSFEGSYEQYF	TGTGCCAGCAGTTTTGAGGGAAGCTACGAGCAGTACTTC
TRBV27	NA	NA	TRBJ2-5	CASRGRVGETQYF	TGTGCCAGCAGAGGTCGGGTCGGAGAGACCCAGTACTTC
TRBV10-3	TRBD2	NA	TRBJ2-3	CATRTSGSTDTQYF	TGTGCCACCCGGACTAGCGGTAGCACAGATACGCAGTATTTT
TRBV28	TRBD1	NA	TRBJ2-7	CASSPQTGAQGAEQYF	TGTGCCAGCAGCCCTCAGACAGGGGCCCAGGGGGCCGAGCAGTACTTC
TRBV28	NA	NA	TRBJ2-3	CASSFSTDTQYF	TGTGCCAGCAGTTTCTCCACAGATACGCAGTATTTT
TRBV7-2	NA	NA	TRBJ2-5	CASSLESILQETQYF	TGTGCCAGCAGCTTAGAGTCTATCCTACAAGAGACCCAGTACTTC
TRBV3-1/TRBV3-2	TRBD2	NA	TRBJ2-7	CASSPGTSGYEQYF	TGTGCCAGCAGTCCCGGGACTAGCGGGTACGAGCAGTACTTC
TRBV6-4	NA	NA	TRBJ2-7	CASSVRLVYEQYF	TGTGCCAGCAGCGTCAGACTAGTCTACGAGCAGTACTTC
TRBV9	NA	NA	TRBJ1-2	CASSVAPAGGYTF	TGTGCCAGCAGCGTAGCTCCGGCAGGGGGCTACACCTTC
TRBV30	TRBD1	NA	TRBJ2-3	CAFDRTGSDTQYF	TGTGCCTTTGACAGGACAGGCTCAGATACGCAGTATTTT
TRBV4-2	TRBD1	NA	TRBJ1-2	CASSQESTGTYGYTF	TGTGCCAGCAGCCAGGAATCGACAGGGACCTATGGCTACACCTTC
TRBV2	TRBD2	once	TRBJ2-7	CASSEALGRAYEQYF	TGTGCCAGCAGTGAAGCGCTCGGGAGGGCCTACGAGCAGTACTTC
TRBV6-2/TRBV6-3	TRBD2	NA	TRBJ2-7	CASSQQSGSTYEQYF	TGTGCCAGCAGTCAACAGAGCGGGAGTACCTACGAGCAGTACTTC
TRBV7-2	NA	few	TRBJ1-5	CASSLAGARLADQPQHF	TGTGCCAGCAGCTTAGCAGGGGCCAGGCTTGCTGATCAGCCCCAGCATTTT
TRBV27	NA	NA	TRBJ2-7	CASSILGPIREQYF	TGTGCCAGCAGTATACTTGGGCCAATAAGGGAGCAGTACTTC
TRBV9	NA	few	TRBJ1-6	CASSVATGTYSYNSPLHF	TGTGCCAGCAGCGTAGCTACTGGGACTTACTCCTATAATTCACCCCTCCACTTT
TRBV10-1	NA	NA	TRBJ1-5	CASSTGNQPQHF	TGCGCCAGCAGTACCGGGAATCAGCCCCAGCATTTT
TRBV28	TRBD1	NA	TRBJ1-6	CATQTGGYNSPLHF	TGTGCCACCCAGACAGGGGGCTATAATTCACCCCTCCACTTT
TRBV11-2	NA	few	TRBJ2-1	CASSLDRAINNEQFF	TGTGCCAGCAGCTTAGACAGGGCTATCAACAATGAGCAGTTCTTC
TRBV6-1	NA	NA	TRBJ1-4	CASSETVRVTKLFF	TGTGCCAGCAGTGAAACGGTCAGGGTGACAAAACTGTTTTTT